These 21 T cell receptor beta chains came from one sample sequenced in a study of immune evolution from preneoplasia to lung adenocarcinoma. Method: immunoSEQ multiplex PCR; TCRdb's copy keeps in-frame clones and lacks some. The sample has roughly 6,300 clones, 78% seen once. Sequenced sample: FFPE lung adenocarcinoma in situ tissue. The receptors were sampled from a donor at least 70 years old with lung adenocarcinoma.

J is TRBJ1-1 and V is TRBV11-1, with 7 bases aligning to TRBD1. After removal of 5 bases from V and 0 bases from J, the junction contained 3 bases not matched to a gene. This CDR3 spans 14 amino acids. Looked up from germline, CDR1 is SGHAT and CDR2 is FQDESV (reference sequence). DNA of the CDR3: TGTGCCAGCAGCCGACAGGGACTGAACACTGAAGCTTTCTTT. Protein product: CASSRQGLNTEAFF.

V usage is TRBV6-1 and J usage is TRBJ1-5; a possible D gene is TRBD1 (5 bases). The CDR3 consists of 16 residues. Trimming left V 3 bases short and J 5 bases short, with 17 bases between. Germline CDR1 reads MNHNS; CDR2 reads SASEGT. CDR3: CASSDYRVGGYQPQHF. The CDR3 DNA reads TGTGCCAGCAGTGACTACCGGGTGGGGGGATATCAGCCCCAGCATTTT.

The genes are TRBV7-9 and TRBJ1-6; 9 positions agree with TRBD1. The junction had 4 bases not matched to a gene; V was cut back by 2 bases and J by 5 bases. The CDR3 length is 16 residues. CDR1 is SEHNR, CDR2 FQNEAQ, per germline (reference sequence). The DNA for the CDR3 is TGTGCCAGCAGCTTATACCGGGACAGGGATAATTCACCCCTCCACTTT. This codes for CASSLYRDRDNSPLHF.

The chain links TRBV6-5 to TRBJ1-2, with a tentative D call TRBD1 (5 bases). The CDR3 is 13 amino acids. Per the germline V gene, CDR1 is MNHEY and CDR2 is SVGAGI. V was cut by 6 bases and J by 8 bases, with 16 bases left in between. In nucleotides, the CDR3 is TGTGCCAGCAGACAGGTCGAGCAGCCCGGCTACACCTTC. This sequence encodes CASRQVEQPGYTF.

The chain joins TRBV4-2 to TRBJ2-3, with 8 positions matching TRBD2. This CDR3 spans 13 amino acids. The junction had 10 bases not matched to a gene; V was cut back by 4 bases and J by 13 bases. Germline lookup yields CDR1 LGHNA and CDR2 YNFKEQ. The CDR3 DNA is TGTGCCAGCAGCCCCGGGACTAGTGCCCTTAAGTATTTT. This gives the protein CASSPGTSALKYF.

CDR3 sequence reads: CASRRQGYTEAFF. The CDR3 region has the DNA TGTGCCAGCAGACGACAGGGGTACACTGAAGCTTTCTTT. This chain uses TRBV6-1 with TRBJ1-1; 8 bases line up with TRBD1. There are 13 residues in the CDR3. Germline V lookup: CDR1 MNHNS, CDR2 SASEGT. The ends lost 6 bases at V and 3 bases at J; junction bases unmatched: 3.

The genes are TRBV6-6 and TRBJ2-2, with TRBD1 matching 9 bases. V trimming: 5 bases; J trimming: 5 bases; junction bases outside the gene matches: 6. The CDR3 extends over 15 amino acids. Germline loops: CDR1 MNHNY, CDR2 SVGAGI (reference sequence). Here the CDR3 DNA reads TGTGCCAGCAGTGTGACAGGGGGAAGAACCGGGGAGCTGTTTTTT. As protein: CASSVTGGRTGELFF.

V and J are TRBV15 and TRBJ2-1; 11 bases agree with TRBD2. In germline, CDR1 is LNHNV, CDR2 YYDKDF (reference sequence). The CDR3 consists of 15 residues. The junction had 2 bases not matched to a gene; V was cut back by 0 bases and J by 7 bases. DNA for the CDR3: TGTGCCACCAGCAGAGATAGCGGGGGGGCGAATGAGCAGTTCTTC. Translation gives CATSRDSGGANEQFF.

The V gene is TRBV28, the J gene TRBJ2-2; no reliable D call. The germline V gene has CDR1 MDHEN and CDR2 SYDVKM. This CDR3 is built from 16 residues. Trimming stripped 5 bases from V and 1 base from J, with 14 bases between. CDR3 nucleotide sequence: TGTGCCAGCAGTCGTGCTAAGGATCTGAACACCGGGGAGCTGTTTTTT. Amino acid sequence: CASSRAKDLNTGELFF. The entire variable domain, with the rest obtained from reference TRBV28 and TRBJ2-2, is as follows: DVKVTQSSRYLVKRTGEKVFLECVQDMDHENMFWYRQDPGLGLRLIYFSYDVKMKEKGDIPEGYSVSREKKERFSLILESASTNQTSMYLCASSRAKDLNTGELFFGEGSRLTVL.

In its sample, this clone was seen once. V and J are TRBV19 and TRBJ1-4; D is possibly TRBD1 (5 bases). Per the germline V gene, CDR1 is LNHDA and CDR2 is SQIVND (reference sequence). The V end was cut by 3 bases, the J end by 0 bases, with 11 bases between. This CDR3 has 16 amino acids. The CDR3 region is CASSIRGLSTNEKLFF. For the CDR3, the DNA is TGTGCCAGTAGTATCCGGGGCCTGTCAACTAATGAAAAACTGTTTTTT.

The V gene is TRBV9, the J gene TRBJ2-7, with 8 bases lining up with TRBD1. Germline loops: CDR1 SGDLS, CDR2 YYNGEE. V lost 4 bases and J lost 3; bases outside the gene matches: 15. This CDR3 contains 17 residues. The CDR3 region is CASSPQGAALTYYEQYF. The CDR3 region has the DNA TGTGCCAGCAGCCCCCAGGGGGCAGCCTTGACCTACTACGAGCAGTACTTC.

This CDR3 reads CASSSPGQGFGYTF. CDR3 DNA: TGTGCCAGCAGCTCACCGGGACAGGGATTTGGCTACACCTTC. The J gene is TRBJ1-2, the V gene TRBV7-2; 9 bases match TRBD1. J lost 7 bases, V lost 4 bases, and 7 bases had no gene match. CDR3 length: 14 amino acids. Looked up from germline, CDR1 is SGHTA and CDR2 is FQGNSA. The full variable domain, rest sourced from reference TRBV7-2 and TRBJ1-2, is GAGVSQSPSNKVTEKGKDVELRCDPISGHTALYWYRQSLGQGLEFLIYFQGNSAPDKSGLPSDRFSAERTGGSVSTLTIQRTQQEDSAVYLCASSSPGQGFGYTFGSGTRLTVV.

This clone was detected only a few times. The rearrangement links TRBV28 to TRBJ1-1; no reliable D call. Germline values: CDR1 MDHEN, CDR2 SYDVKM. This CDR3 contains 11 residues. V was cut by 3 bases and J by 5 bases, with 4 bases left in between. CDR3 sequence: CASSLGTEAFF. CDR3 DNA: TGTGCCAGCAGTTTGGGGACTGAAGCTTTCTTT.

This clone turned up a few times. Here the CDR3 reads CASSQDPTGLEQYF. For the CDR3, the DNA is TGTGCCAGCTCACAAGACCCGACAGGGCTCGAGCAGTACTTC. The genes are TRBV18 and TRBJ2-7, with 7 bases matching TRBD1. Looked up from germline, CDR1 is KGHSH and CDR2 is LQKENI. V was clipped by 4 bases and J by 6 bases; unmatched bases: 9. CDR3 length: 14 amino acids. The full variable domain, in which reference TRBV18 and TRBJ2-7 provide the parts outside the CDR3, is NAGVMQNPRHLVRRRGQEARLRCSPMKGHSHVYWYRQLPEEGLKFMVYLQKENIIDESGMPKERFSAEFPKEGPSILRIQQVVRGDSAAYFCASSQDPTGLEQYFGPGTRLTVT.

The rearrangement uses TRBV30 and TRBJ1-2; TRBD1 might be the D (5 bases). This CDR3 region has 12 residues. The germline CDR1 and CDR2 sequences are GTSNPN and SVGIG (reference sequence). V dropped 0 bases and J dropped 8 bases, with 10 bases sitting between them. The CDR3 DNA is TGTGCCTGGAGTGTACGGGGGGTAGGCTACACCTTC. Residues: CAWSVRGVGYTF. Combining the CDR3 with reference TRBV30 and TRBJ1-2 gives the whole variable domain SQTIHQWPATLVQPVGSPLSLECTVEGTSNPNLYWYRQAAGRGLQLLFYSVGIGQISSEVPQNLSASRPQDRQFILSSKKLLLSDSGFYLCAWSVRGVGYTFGSGTRLTVV.

J is TRBJ2-7 and V is TRBV5-1; the D call may be TRBD1 or TRBD2 (6 bases each). V lost 5 bases to trimming and J lost 2 bases, with 17 bases between them. The CDR3 extends over 15 amino acids. Germline values: CDR1 SGHRS, CDR2 YFSETQ. CDR3 protein: CASRFGGGRTYEQYF. The CDR3 DNA reads as TGCGCCAGCAGATTTGGAGGGGGGCGCACCTACGAGCAGTACTTC. Complete variable domain (other parts from reference TRBV5-1 and TRBJ2-7): KAGVTQTPRYLIKTRGQQVTLSCSPISGHRSVSWYQQTPGQGLQFLFEYFSETQRNKGNFPGRFSGRQFSNSRSEMNVSTLELGDSALYLCASRFGGGRTYEQYFGPGTRLTVT.

This clone appeared a few times. V is TRBV7-9 and J is TRBJ1-2; maybe TRBD1 (5 bases). V lost 1 base and J lost 8, with 23 bases in between. Germline values: CDR1 SEHNR, CDR2 FQNEAQ (reference sequence). The CDR3 loop spans 17 amino acids. The CDR3 DNA follows: TGTGCCAGCAGCTTAGTTCCCGTAAGGGCAGGGCTTCGGGGCTACACCTTC. This encodes CASSLVPVRAGLRGYTF.

The rearrangement uses TRBV5-1 and TRBJ2-3; 11 bases are a match to TRBD1. The J segment lost 6 bases and the V segment lost 0 bases, leaving 6 bases of the junction unmatched. The CDR3 loop spans 16 amino acids. Germline CDR1 and CDR2: SGHRS and YFSETQ. Here the CDR3 reads CASSLARTGGADTQYF. The CDR3 DNA reads as TGCGCCAGCAGCTTGGCCCGGACAGGGGGCGCGGATACGCAGTATTTT.

Worth noting for this clone: The sample contains more than one DNA sequence encoding this CDR3. The CDR3: CASSLGDSYGYTF. The CDR3 coding sequence is TGTGCCAGCAGCTTGGGGGACAGCTATGGCTACACCTTC. The V gene is TRBV5-6, the J gene TRBJ1-2, with TRBD1 matching 7 bases. Germline V CDR1 and CDR2: SGHDT, YYEEEE. This CDR3 has 13 residues. J was trimmed by 4 bases and V by 0 bases; bases with no gene match: 0.

This clone appeared a single time. V usage is TRBV11-1 and J usage is TRBJ2-5; 11 nucleotides align to TRBD2. From germline, CDR1 is SGHAT and CDR2 FQDESV (reference sequence). V was pared by 4 bases and J by 1 base, with 5 bases of the junction left unmatched. The CDR3 consists of 16 residues. CDR3 protein: CASSYGSGGVQETQYF. The CDR3 DNA follows: TGTGCCAGCAGCTACGGTAGCGGGGGGGTCCAAGAGACCCAGTACTTC.

This sequence joins TRBV11-2 and TRBJ2-3; D might be TRBD1 (6 bases). The V end lost 5 bases, the J end lost 2 bases, and 17 bases lay between the germline ends. Germline-derived CDR1 and CDR2 are SGHAT and FQNNGV. This CDR3 contains 16 residues. CDR3 amino acids: CASSETKGVPTDTQYF. DNA of the CDR3: TGTGCCAGCAGCGAGACCAAGGGGGTTCCCACAGATACGCAGTATTTT.